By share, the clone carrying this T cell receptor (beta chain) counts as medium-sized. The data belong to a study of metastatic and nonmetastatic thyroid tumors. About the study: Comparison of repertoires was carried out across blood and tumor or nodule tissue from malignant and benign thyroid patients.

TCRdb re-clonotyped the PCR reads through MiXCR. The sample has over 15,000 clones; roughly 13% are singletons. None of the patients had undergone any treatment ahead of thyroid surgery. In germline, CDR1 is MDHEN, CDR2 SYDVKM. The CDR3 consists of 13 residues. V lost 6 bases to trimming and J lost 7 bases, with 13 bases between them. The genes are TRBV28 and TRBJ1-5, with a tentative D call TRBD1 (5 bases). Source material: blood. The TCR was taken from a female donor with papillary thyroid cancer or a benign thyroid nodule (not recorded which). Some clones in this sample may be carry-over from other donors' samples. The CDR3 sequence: CASSLRAEQPQHF. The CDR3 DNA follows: TGTGCCAGCAGCCTCAGGGCGGAACAGCCCCAGCATTTT.